Given below is one TCR beta chain in context. Its target is not known. Produced via immunoSEQ multiplex PCR; TCRdb's table is partial and in-frame only. The top ten hold 2.5% to 3% of the sample, which has around 78,000 clones, less than 85% seen once. These data belong to a study of T cell clones after liver transplantation. Study-level information: TCRbeta sequencing after a pre-transplant mixed lymphocyte reaction identified graft-donor-reactive clones, later tracked in post-transplant blood. Patients counted as tolerant after at least one year off all immunosuppression, enzymes not exceeding twice normal. Whole-study findings and limits: The donor-reactive repertoire was only partly measurable in two subjects, lacking donor cells.

The CDR3 length is 18 residues. Trimming cost V 4 bases and J 5 bases; bases outside gene matches: 18. CDR1 is SGHDT, CDR2 YYEEEE, per germline. The genes are TRBV5-6 and TRBJ1-2, with 9 bases matching TRBD1. The source material was CD4+ T cells from blood, sampled at the 22-month timepoint. The receptor's source is a human patient who received a liver transplant. The graft donor may be the source of some T cells. The CDR3 DNA is TGTGCCAGCAGCCATTTTCCGAGCGGGACAGGGAAAGGTTATGGCTACACCTTC. It is translated as CASSHFPSGTGKGYGYTF.